The source of this T cell receptor beta chain is a study of T cells after yellow fever vaccination. Study-wide findings and caveats: Abundant clonotypes from the bulk population could have been carried over as contaminants into FACS-sorted repertoires. Booster samples showed a return of most primary-vaccination clones (almost 97% CD4, about 88% CD8).

A remark on this clonotype: Its antigen is currently unknown.

TCRdb re-derived calls from the 5' RACE reads in MiXCR, one entry per CDR3 protein. The sample has about 370,000 distinct CDR3 sequences, 11% seen once. The CDR3 length is 15 residues. CDR1 is LGHNT and CDR2 is FRNRAP in the germline V gene. V was trimmed by 6 bases and J by 2 bases, leaving 17 bases between them. The chain has TRBV12-5 and TRBJ2-7; TRBD2 might be the D (6 bases). The clonotype was recovered from a man aged 18 to 29 who received the YFV17D yellow fever vaccine. This material consisted of PBMCs, taken on the day of the first yellow fever vaccination. CDR3 protein: CASGPTGTGAYEQYF. CDR3 nucleotide sequence: TGTGCTAGTGGACCTACCGGGACGGGAGCCTACGAGCAGTACTTC.